This T cell receptor (beta chain) was captured in a study of T cells in Graves' hyperthyroidism and ophthalmopathy. Study-wide results and limits: Ophthalmopathy cases were set apart from stable hyperthyroidism by a 13 V-J model.

Patients having uncontrolled infection, another autoimmune disease, pregnancy or lactation were not included. Diagnostic assessment was based on clinical symptoms, serum thyroxine and TRAb, thyroid ultrasound and orbital computed tomography. The germline CDR1 and CDR2 sequences are MNHEY and SVGEGT. J lost 6 bases, V lost 3 bases, and 7 bases had no gene match. CDR3 size: 16 residues. RNA transcripts were the template for amplifying TCR beta CDR3 regions. First-round RT-PCR of the TCR CDR3 relied on the HTBI primer set. TCRdb re-called the multiplex PCR reads through MiXCR, storing one row per CDR3 protein. Seen here are roughly 700,000 distinct CDR3 sequences, 17% observed once, and the top ten hold about a sixth. This clonotype was observed at least ten times. As yet, its antigen is unknown.

The source material was blood. The receptor's source is a man aged 45-65 years with Graves' hyperthyroidism. The gene calls are TRBV6-2 or TRBV6-3 and TRBJ2-1, with 11 bases fitting TRBD2. CDR3 in DNA: TGTGCCAGCAGTTATCCCGGGACTAGCGGACCCAATGAGCAGTTCTTC. Its translation is CASSYPGTSGPNEQFF.